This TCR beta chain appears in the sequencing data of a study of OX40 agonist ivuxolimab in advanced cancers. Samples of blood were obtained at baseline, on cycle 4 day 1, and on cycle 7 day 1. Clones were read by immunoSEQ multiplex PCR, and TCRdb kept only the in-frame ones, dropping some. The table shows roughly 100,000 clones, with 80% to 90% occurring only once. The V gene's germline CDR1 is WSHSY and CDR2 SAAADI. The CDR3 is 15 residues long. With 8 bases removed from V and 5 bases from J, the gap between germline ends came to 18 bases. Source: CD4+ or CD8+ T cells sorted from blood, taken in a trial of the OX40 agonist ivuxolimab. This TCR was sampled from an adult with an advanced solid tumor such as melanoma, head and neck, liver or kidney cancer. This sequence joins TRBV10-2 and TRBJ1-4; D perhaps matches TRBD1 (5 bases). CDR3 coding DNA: TGCGCCAGCCCCGTCCGGCAGGGCCAGAATGAAAAACTGTTTTTT. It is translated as CASPVRQGQNEKLFF.